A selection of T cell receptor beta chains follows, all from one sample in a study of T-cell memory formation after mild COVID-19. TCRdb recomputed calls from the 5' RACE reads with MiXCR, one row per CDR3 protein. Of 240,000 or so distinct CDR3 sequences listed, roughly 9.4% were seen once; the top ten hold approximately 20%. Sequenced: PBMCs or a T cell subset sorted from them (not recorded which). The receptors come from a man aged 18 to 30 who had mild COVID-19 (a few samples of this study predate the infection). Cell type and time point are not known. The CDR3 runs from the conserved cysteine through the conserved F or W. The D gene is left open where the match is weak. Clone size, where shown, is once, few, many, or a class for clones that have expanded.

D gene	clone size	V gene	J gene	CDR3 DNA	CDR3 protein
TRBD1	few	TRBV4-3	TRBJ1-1	TGCGCCAGCAGCCAAGAAATGACAGGGTGGCGTGAAGCTTTCTTT	CASSQEMTGWREAFF
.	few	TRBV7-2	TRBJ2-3	TGTGCCAGCAGCGCGATTGGTTTTAGGGGCACAGATACGCAGTATTTT	CASSAIGFRGTDTQYF
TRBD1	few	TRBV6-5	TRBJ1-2	TGTGCCAGCAGTTACTCTCCGGGACAGGGGTTTCATGGCTACACCTTC	CASSYSPGQGFHGYTF
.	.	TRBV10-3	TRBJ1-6	TGTGCCATCAGTGGTCGATCAGATTCACCCCTCCACTTT	CAISGRSDSPLHF
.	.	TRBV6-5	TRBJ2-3	TGTGCCAGCAGCAACAGGGCGTGGACAGATACGCAGTATTTT	CASSNRAWTDTQYF
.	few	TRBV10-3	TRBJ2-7	TGTGCCATCAGGACCAACCCGTACGAGCAGTACTTC	CAIRTNPYEQYF
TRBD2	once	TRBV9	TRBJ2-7	TGTGCCAGCAGCATGAGCGGGAGTATGTCCTACGAGCAGTACTTC	CASSMSGSMSYEQYF
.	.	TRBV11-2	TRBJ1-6	TGTGCCAGCAGTACCGGGACGGATTCACCCCTCCACTTT	CASSTGTDSPLHF
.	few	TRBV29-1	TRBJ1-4	TGCAGCGCTGGCCCGGGGGATGGTACAGAAAAACTGTTTTTT	CSAGPGDGTEKLFF
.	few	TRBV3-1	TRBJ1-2	TGTGCCAGCAGCTACCGGGACCTCCGGCATGGCTACACCTTC	CASSYRDLRHGYTF
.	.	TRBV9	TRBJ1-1	TGTGCCAGCACCCGACAGGCCATGAACACTGAAGCTTTCTTT	CASTRQAMNTEAFF
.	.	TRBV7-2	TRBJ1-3	TGTGCCAGCAGCTTAGTTGCGGCAAGGGCTGGAAACACCATATATTTT	CASSLVAARAGNTIYF
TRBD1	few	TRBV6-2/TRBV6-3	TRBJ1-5	TGTGCCAGCAGTTATGGAGGACAGGGCCAGCCCCAGCATTTT	CASSYGGQGQPQHF
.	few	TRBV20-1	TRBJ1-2	TGCAGTGCTAGAGATGGGGGGATGCAGGTCTACACCTTC	CSARDGGMQVYTF
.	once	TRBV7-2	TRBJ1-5	TGTGCCATCAGCTCCCGCGGGGATCAGCCCCAGCATTTT	CAISSRGDQPQHF
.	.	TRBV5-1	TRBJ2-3	TGCGCCAGCAGCCAACCTGACAGGGAGGGGACAGATACGCAGTATTTT	CASSQPDREGTDTQYF
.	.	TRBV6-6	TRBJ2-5	TGTGCCAGCAGTTACCTAGAGGAGCCCGGAGAGACCCAGTACTTC	CASSYLEEPGETQYF
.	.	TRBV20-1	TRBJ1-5	TGCAGTGCTTTAGTGGACAGTAATAGCAATCAGCCCCAGCATTTT	CSALVDSNSNQPQHF
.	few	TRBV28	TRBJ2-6	TGTGCCAGCAGTCCCCCCCGAGGGGCCAACGTCCTGACTTTC	CASSPPRGANVLTF
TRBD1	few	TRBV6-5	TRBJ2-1	TGTGCCAGCACCCTGCGTGACAGGGCCATCGATGAGCAGTTCTTC	CASTLRDRAIDEQFF
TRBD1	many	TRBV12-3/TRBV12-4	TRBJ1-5	TGTGCCAGCAGATTGACAGGGGCGGGAGATCAGCCCCAGCATTTT	CASRLTGAGDQPQHF
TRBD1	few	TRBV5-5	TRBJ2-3	TGTGCCAGCAACTCACCGGGACAGGGTTGGTCAGATACGCAGTATTTT	CASNSPGQGWSDTQYF
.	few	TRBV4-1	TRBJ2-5	TGCGCCAGCAGCCAAGCCCCAGCCAGCCCTGCGGTGACCCAGTACTTC	CASSQAPASPAVTQYF
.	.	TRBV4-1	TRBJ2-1	TGCGCCAGCAGCCAATTGGGACCTCAAGGAGATGAGCAGTTCTTC	CASSQLGPQGDEQFF
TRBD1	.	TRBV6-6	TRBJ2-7	TGTGCCATCCGGACAGGGTTAAACGAGCAGTACTTC	CAIRTGLNEQYF
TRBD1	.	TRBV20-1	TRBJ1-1	TGCAGTGCTAGATGGACAGGGGGCATTGAAGCTTTCTTT	CSARWTGGIEAFF
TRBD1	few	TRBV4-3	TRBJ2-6	TGCGCCAGCAGCCAAGAACGACAGGGGGCTTACCTCTCTGGGGCCAACGTCCTGACTTTC	CASSQERQGAYLSGANVLTF
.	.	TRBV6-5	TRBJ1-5	TGTGCCAGCAGTCCGAGGGTAGGGACGTATAGCAATCAGCCCCAGCATTTT	CASSPRVGTYSNQPQHF
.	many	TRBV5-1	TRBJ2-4	TGCGCCAGCAGTCTTTTGGACAAGAGAGTCAAAAACATTCAGTACTTC	CASSLLDKRVKNIQYF
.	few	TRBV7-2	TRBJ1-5	TGTGCCAGCAGCGTAGACAGCGATCAGCCCCAGCATTTT	CASSVDSDQPQHF
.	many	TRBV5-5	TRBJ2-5	TGTGCCAGCCTCCCCGGCGGTGGGGAGACCCAGTACTTC	CASLPGGGETQYF
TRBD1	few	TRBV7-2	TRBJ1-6	TGTGCCAGCAGCTACCGGACGGGGAGGACAGGGGACCCCTCCTATAATTCACCCCTCCACTTT	CASSYRTGRTGDPSYNSPLHF
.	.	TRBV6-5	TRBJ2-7	TGTGCCAGCAGGGACATTCGAACCTACGAGCAGTACTTC	CASRDIRTYEQYF
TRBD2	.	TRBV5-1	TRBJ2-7	TGCGCCAGCAGTTCCGGGACTAGCGGGACATACGAGCAGTACTTC	CASSSGTSGTYEQYF
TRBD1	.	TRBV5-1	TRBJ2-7	TGCGCCAGCAGCCCAAAGATGACAGGGCTCGGGAACGAGCAGTACTTC	CASSPKMTGLGNEQYF
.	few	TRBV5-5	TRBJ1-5	TGTGCCAGCAGCTTGTCAACAGATCCATATAGCAATCAGCCCCAGCATTTT	CASSLSTDPYSNQPQHF
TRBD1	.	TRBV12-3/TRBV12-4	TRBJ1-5	TGTGCCAGCGGACAGGTTAGCAATCAGCCCCAGCATTTT	CASGQVSNQPQHF
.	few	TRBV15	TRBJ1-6	TGTGCCACCAGCAGAGATACCGGGACAAGGGTTTTT	CATSRDTGTRVF
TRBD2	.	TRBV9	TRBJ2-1	TGTGCCAGCAGCGTTAGCGGGGGGGCCGACAATGAGCAGTTCTTC	CASSVSGGADNEQFF
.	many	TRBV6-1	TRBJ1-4	TGTGCCATCGCGACGGGGGACGGGAATGAAAAACTGTTTTTT	CAIATGDGNEKLFF
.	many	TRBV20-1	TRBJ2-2	TGCAGTGCGCCCCGCGAGGGGACCGGGGAGCTGTTTTTT	CSAPREGTGELFF
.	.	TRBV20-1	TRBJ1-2	TGCAGTGCTAGAGAGCGGGGAACGCTCTATGGCTACACCTTC	CSARERGTLYGYTF
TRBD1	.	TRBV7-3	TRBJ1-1	TGTGCCAGCAGCACGAGCCCGACAGGGGGGAACACTGAAGCTTTCTTT	CASSTSPTGGNTEAFF
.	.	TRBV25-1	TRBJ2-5	TGTGCCAGCAGTGAACGCAGCAATCCCGCGAAAGAGACCCAGTACTTC	CASSERSNPAKETQYF
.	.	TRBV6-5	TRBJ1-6	TGTGCCAGCAGTTACTCGGGTAGGGCTAATTCACCCCTCCACTTT	CASSYSGRANSPLHF